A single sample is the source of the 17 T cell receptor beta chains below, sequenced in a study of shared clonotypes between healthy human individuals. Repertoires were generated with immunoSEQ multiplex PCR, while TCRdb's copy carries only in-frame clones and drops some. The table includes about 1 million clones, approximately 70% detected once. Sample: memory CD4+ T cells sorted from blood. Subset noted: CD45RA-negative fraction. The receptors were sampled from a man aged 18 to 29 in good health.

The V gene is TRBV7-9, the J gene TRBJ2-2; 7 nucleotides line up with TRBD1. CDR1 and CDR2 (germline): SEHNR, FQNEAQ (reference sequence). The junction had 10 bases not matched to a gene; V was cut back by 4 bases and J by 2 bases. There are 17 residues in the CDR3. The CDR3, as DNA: TGTGCCAGCAGCTCCCCCGGACAGGTTTTCAACACCGGGGAGCTGTTTTTT. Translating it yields CASSSPGQVFNTGELFF.

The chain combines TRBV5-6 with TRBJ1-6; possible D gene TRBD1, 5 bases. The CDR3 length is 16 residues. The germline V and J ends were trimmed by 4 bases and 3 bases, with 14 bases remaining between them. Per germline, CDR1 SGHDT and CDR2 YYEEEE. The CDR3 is CASSDTGLIYNSPLHF. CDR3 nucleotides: TGTGCCAGCAGCGATACGGGACTGATCTATAATTCACCCCTCCACTTT.

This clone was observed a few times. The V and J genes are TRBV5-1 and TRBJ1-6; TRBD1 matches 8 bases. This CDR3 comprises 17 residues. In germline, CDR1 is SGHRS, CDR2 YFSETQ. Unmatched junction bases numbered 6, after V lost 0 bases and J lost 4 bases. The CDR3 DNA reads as TGCGCCAGCAGCTTGGATGACAGGGGTGGGTATAATTCACCCCTCCACTTT. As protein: CASSLDDRGGYNSPLHF.

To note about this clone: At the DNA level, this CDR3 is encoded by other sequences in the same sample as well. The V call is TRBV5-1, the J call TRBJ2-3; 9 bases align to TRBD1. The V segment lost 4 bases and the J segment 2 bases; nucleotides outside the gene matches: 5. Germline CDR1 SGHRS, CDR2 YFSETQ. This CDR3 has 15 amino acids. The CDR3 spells CASSRDRGDTDTQYF. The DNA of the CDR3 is TGCGCCAGCAGCCGCGACAGGGGGGACACAGATACGCAGTATTTT. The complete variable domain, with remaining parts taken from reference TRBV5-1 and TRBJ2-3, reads KAGVTQTPRYLIKTRGQQVTLSCSPISGHRSVSWYQQTPGQGLQFLFEYFSETQRNKGNFPGRFSGRQFSNSRSEMNVSTLELGDSALYLCASSRDRGDTDTQYFGPGTRLTVL.

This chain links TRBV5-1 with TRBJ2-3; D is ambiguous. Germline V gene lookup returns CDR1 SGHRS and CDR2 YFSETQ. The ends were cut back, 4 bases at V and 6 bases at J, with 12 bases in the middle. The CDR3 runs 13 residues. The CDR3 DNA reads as TGCGCCAGCAGCGACGTTCCCACGGATACGCAGTATTTT. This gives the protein CASSDVPTDTQYF.

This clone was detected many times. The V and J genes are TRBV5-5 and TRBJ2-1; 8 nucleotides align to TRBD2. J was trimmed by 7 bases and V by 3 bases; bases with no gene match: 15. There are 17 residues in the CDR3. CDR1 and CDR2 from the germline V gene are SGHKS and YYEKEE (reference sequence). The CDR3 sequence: CASSSGLAPRWGNEQFF. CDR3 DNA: TGTGCCAGCAGCTCTGGACTAGCTCCTCGATGGGGGAATGAGCAGTTCTTC.

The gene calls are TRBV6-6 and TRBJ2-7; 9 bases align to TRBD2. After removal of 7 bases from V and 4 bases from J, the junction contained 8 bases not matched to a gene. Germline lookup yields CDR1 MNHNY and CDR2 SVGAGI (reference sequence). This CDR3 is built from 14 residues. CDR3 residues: CASTSGGSGYEQYF. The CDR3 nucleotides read TGTGCCAGCACCAGCGGGGGGTCCGGGTACGAGCAGTACTTC.

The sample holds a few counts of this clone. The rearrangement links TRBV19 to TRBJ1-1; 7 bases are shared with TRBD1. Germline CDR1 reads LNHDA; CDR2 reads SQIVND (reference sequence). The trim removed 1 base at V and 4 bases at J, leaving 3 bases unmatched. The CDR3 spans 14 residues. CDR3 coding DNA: TGTGCCAGTAGTATAGCACACAGGGGCACTGAAGCTTTCTTT. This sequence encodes CASSIAHRGTEAFF.

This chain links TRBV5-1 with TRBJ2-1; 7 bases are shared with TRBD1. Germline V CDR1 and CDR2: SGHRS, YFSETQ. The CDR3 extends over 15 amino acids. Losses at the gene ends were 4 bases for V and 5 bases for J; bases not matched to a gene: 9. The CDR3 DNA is TGCGCCAGCAGCGCAGGGACAGAGACGAACAATGAGCAGTTCTTC. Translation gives CASSAGTETNNEQFF.

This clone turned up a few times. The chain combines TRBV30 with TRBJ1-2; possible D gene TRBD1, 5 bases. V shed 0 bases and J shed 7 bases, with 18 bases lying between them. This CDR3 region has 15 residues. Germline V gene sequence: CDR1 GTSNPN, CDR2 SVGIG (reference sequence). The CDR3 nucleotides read TGTGCCTGGAGTGTACAGGCGCGGTTACTCTCTGGCTACACCTTC. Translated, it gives CAWSVQARLLSGYTF. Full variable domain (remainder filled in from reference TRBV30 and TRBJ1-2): SQTIHQWPATLVQPVGSPLSLECTVEGTSNPNLYWYRQAAGRGLQLLFYSVGIGQISSEVPQNLSASRPQDRQFILSSKKLLLSDSGFYLCAWSVQARLLSGYTFGSGTRLTVV.

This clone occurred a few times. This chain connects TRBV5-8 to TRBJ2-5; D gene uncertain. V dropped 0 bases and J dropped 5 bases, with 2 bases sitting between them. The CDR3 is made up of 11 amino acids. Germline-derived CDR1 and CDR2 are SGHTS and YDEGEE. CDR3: CASSLAETQYF. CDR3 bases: TGTGCCAGCAGCTTGGCGGAGACCCAGTACTTC.

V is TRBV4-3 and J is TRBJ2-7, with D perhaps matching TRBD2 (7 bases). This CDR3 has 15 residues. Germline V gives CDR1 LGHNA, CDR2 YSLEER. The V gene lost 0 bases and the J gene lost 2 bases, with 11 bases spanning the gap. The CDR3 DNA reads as TGCGCCAGCAGCCAAGAGGGGGGGGCTCCCTACGAGCAGTACTTC. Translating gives CASSQEGGAPYEQYF.

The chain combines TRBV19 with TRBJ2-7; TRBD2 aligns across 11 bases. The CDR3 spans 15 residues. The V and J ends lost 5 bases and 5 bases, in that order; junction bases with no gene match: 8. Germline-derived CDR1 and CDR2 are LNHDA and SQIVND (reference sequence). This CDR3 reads CASSSTSGSRDEQYF. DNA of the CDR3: TGTGCCAGTAGTTCCACTAGCGGGAGTAGGGACGAGCAGTACTTC.

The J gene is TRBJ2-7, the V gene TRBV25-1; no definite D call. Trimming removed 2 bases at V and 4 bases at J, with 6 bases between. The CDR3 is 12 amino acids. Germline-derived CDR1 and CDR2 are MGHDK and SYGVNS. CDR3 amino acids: CASSESRYEQYF. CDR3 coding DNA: TGTGCCAGCAGTGAAAGCAGATACGAGCAGTACTTC.

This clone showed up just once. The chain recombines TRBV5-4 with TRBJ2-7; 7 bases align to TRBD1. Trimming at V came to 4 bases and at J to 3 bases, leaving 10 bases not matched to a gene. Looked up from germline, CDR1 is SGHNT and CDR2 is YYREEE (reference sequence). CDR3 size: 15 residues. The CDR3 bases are TGTGCCAGCAGCAGACGGTCGACAGGGTTCTACGAGCAGTACTTC. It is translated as CASSRRSTGFYEQYF.

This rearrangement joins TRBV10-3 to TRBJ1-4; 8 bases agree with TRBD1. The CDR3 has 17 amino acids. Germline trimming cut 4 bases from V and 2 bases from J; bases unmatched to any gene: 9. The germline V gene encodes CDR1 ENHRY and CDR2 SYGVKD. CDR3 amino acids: CAISGGQGAQTNEKLFF. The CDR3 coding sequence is TGTGCCATCAGTGGGGGCCAGGGGGCGCAGACTAATGAAAAACTGTTTTTT.

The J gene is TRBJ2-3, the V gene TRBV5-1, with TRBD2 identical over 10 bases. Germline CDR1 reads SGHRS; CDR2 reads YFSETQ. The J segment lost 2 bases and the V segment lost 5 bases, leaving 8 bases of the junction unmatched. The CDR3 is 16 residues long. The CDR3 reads CASSYIAGGDTDTQYF. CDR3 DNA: TGCGCCAGCAGTTATATAGCGGGGGGAGACACAGATACGCAGTATTTT.